This TCR beta chain was documented in a study of blood T cell repertoires in COVID-19. Looking at the study overall: From the United States, Italy and Spain came samples of acute and convalescent COVID-19. In each case, the material was cDNA or gDNA derived from T cells, B-cell-depleted T cells, or PBMCs.

Only one count was recorded for this clone. Losses at the gene ends were 10 bases for V and 2 bases for J; bases not matched to a gene: 11. The germline V gene encodes CDR1 MDHEN and CDR2 SYDVKM. There are 15 residues in the CDR3. Per the original methods: Using reference gene primer amplification, nucleated cell counts were estimated. Assay: immunoSEQ multiplex PCR; the TCRdb copy retains only in-frame clones and omits some. V, J and clone size derive from that table, while D and trimming were established from the DNA sequence. The data contain 90,000 to 130,000 clones, about 81% of them singletons. Sequenced input: peripheral blood. This clonotype was sampled from a man aged 70 or older with acute or convalescent COVID-19. The V and J genes are TRBV28 and TRBJ1-2; the match to TRBD1 covers 9 bases. The CDR3 coding sequence is TGTGCCACTCCGTCGAACAGGGGGCTGAACTATGGCTACACCTTC. Protein sequence: CATPSNRGLNYGYTF.